The clone carrying this TCR beta chain has at least ten counts. TCRdb reanalysed the 5' RACE reads using MiXCR and keeps one entry per CDR3 protein. The data show fewer than 50,000 distinct CDR3 sequences, with approximately 6% seen just once and 9.5% to 15% held by the top ten. This CDR3 comprises 14 residues. The V and J ends lost 5 bases and 2 bases respectively, with 10 bases between them. Germline values: CDR1 MNHEY, CDR2 SVGAGI. The entry originates in a study of early T cells in non-severe SARS-CoV-2 infection. This chain joins TRBV6-5 and TRBJ1-5; the D is unclear. The sample taken for sequencing was whole blood. This TCR was recovered from an adult who was a healthcare worker with PCR-confirmed SARS-CoV-2 infection or an uninfected control (not recorded which). CDR3 sequence (DNA): TGTGCCAGCAGTCTCAGGTCCCGCAATCAGCCCCAGCATTTT. It translates to CASSLRSRNQPQHF.